The T cell receptor (beta chain) described here comes from a study of cytomegalovirus exposure and HLA in healthy donors. Study-level points and caveats: Association of a missense DCLRE1C variant with TCR beta V- and J-gene trimming was reported in a later analysis. Specificity of a few CMV-associated chains for CMV antigens was verified in vitro. In a later analysis, DRB1 alleles had the most associated TCRs; HLA-C alleles the fewest.

In regard to this clone: Its matching antigen is unknown.

Trimming removed 2 bases from V and 9 bases from J, with 14 bases in between. The germline gives CDR1 MDHEN, CDR2 SYDVKM. The CDR3 length is 14 residues. Vbeta (60) and Jbeta (13) primers were used in the PCR. Libraries were prepared by immunoSEQ multiplex PCR; TCRdb keeps only in-frame clonotypes and omits some of them. The repertoire includes around 100,000 clones, 84% of them detected once, and approximately 5.6% sits in the top ten. Sequencing input: PBMCs. This sequence was found in a woman under 30 in good health and CMV-seropositive. The chain is built from TRBV28 and TRBJ1-5, with D perhaps matching TRBD1 (6 bases). CDR3 sequence: CASSLMGALMPQHF. The CDR3 nucleotides read TGTGCCAGCAGTTTAATGGGGGCTCTTATGCCCCAGCATTTT.